This is a list of T cell receptor beta chains from one sample in a study of blood T cell repertoires in COVID-19. The data were produced by immunoSEQ multiplex PCR, yet TCRdb's version contains in-frame clones alone and is incomplete. The table lists roughly 130,000 clones, approximately 86% of them singletons. Material for sequencing was PBMCs or T cells enriched from blood (not recorded which). The receptor source for this set is a woman in her 50s who had recovered from COVID-19. The CDR3 runs from the conserved cysteine through the conserved F or W. The D gene is left open where the match is weak. Size values are once, few and many counts, or a class for expanded clones, and some rows have none.

clone_size j_call v_call cdr3_length d_call cdr3_nt cdr3_aa
once TRBJ2-3 TRBV7-3 16 TRBD2 TGTGCCAGCAGCTTAACTCGCGGGGGGACTTCAGATACGCAGTATTTT CASSLTRGGTSDTQYF
- TRBJ2-7 TRBV11-2 15 TRBD1 TGTGCCAGCAGCTCGGGACAGGGCCCCTCCTACGAGCAGTACTTC CASSSGQGPSYEQYF
- TRBJ1-2 TRBV5-4 15 TRBD1 TGTGCCAGCAGCTTGCCGGGACAGGGGGCGCAGGGCTACACCTTC CASSLPGQGAQGYTF
- TRBJ2-2 TRBV2 14 TRBD2 TGTGCCAGCGAGCGGGGGGCCAACACCGGGGAGCTGTTTTTT CASERGANTGELFF
- TRBJ1-4 TRBV18 14 - TGTGCCAGCTCACCGCGGGACCTTAATGAAAAACTGTTTTTT CASSPRDLNEKLFF
- TRBJ1-1 TRBV13 17 TRBD1 TGTGCCAGCAGCCCCTCACCTTGGACAGGGGAGAACACTGAAGCTTTCTTT CASSPSPWTGENTEAFF
few TRBJ2-7 TRBV2 15 TRBD1 TGTGCCAGCAGTGTAGGACAGGAGGTCCCGAGGGAGCAGTACTTC CASSVGQEVPREQYF
- TRBJ1-6 TRBV6-1 14 - TGTGCCAGCAGTGAAGCGTTAGGGGCCTCACCCCTCCACTTT CASSEALGASPLHF
- TRBJ2-2 TRBV9 20 TRBD2 TGTGCCAGCAGCGGAGGCCGACTAGCGGGGGACACGGGGAACACCGGGGAGCTGTTTTTT CASSGGRLAGDTGNTGELFF
once TRBJ2-2 TRBV27 15 - TGTGCCAGCAGTTTACATAACGCAGGGCTCGGGGAGCTGTTTTTT CASSLHNAGLGELFF
- TRBJ2-6 TRBV4-3 19 TRBD2 TGCGCCAGCAGCCAAGAAGTCCTTAGCGGGGGGGTCGGGGCCAACGTCCTGACTTTC CASSQEVLSGGVGANVLTF
- TRBJ1-5 TRBV20-1 14 TRBD1 TGCAGTGCTAGTAGACAGGGGGGGGATCAGCCCCAGCATTTT CSASRQGGDQPQHF
- TRBJ1-2 TRBV2 14 TRBD1 TGTGCCAGCAGGGGGACAGGGTCTGGGTATGGCTACACCTTC CASRGTGSGYGYTF
- TRBJ2-6 TRBV6-2/TRBV6-3 17 TRBD1 TGTGCCAGCAGTTACCTGGGACAGGGGGCTGGGGCCAACGTCCTGACTTTC CASSYLGQGAGANVLTF
- TRBJ2-7 TRBV2 12 - TGTGCCAGCAGTGACATAGGGGGCGAGCAGTACTTC CASSDIGGEQYF
- TRBJ2-7 TRBV3-1/TRBV3-2 16 - TGTGCCAGCAGCCAGGCCCAAGGACTCAGCTCCTACGAGCAGTACTTC CASSQAQGLSSYEQYF
- TRBJ2-2 TRBV12-3/TRBV12-4 12 - TGTGCCAGCAGTTACGGGGCCGGGGAGCTGTTTTTT CASSYGAGELFF
- TRBJ2-1 TRBV12-5 17 TRBD1 TGTGCTAGTGGTTTGGCGGGGGGACAGGGGACGGCCAATGAGCAGTTCTTC CASGLAGGQGTANEQFF
few TRBJ2-7 TRBV7-2 15 TRBD2 TGTGCCAGCAGCTTGTTCAGCGGGGGTTCGCGCGAGCAGTACTTC CASSLFSGGSREQYF
few TRBJ2-7 TRBV4-2 15 TRBD2 TGTGCCAGCAGCCCGCAGGCGGGGGGTACCTACGAGCAGTACTTC CASSPQAGGTYEQYF
- TRBJ1-6 TRBV5-6 15 TRBD1 TGTGCCAGCAGTTATACCACAGGGGAATATTCACCCCTCCACTTT CASSYTTGEYSPLHF
- TRBJ2-3 TRBV7-3 15 - TGTGCCAGCAGCTTAAGGGGCGGGGTCACAGATACGCAGTATTTT CASSLRGGVTDTQYF
- TRBJ2-5 TRBV12-3/TRBV12-4 12 - TGTGCCAGCAGTTTCGGTGAAGAGACCCAGTACTTC CASSFGEETQYF
- TRBJ1-3 TRBV6-5 14 - TGTGCCAGCAGGCCCAACAGGGAGGGAAACACCATATATTTT CASRPNREGNTIYF
- TRBJ2-3 TRBV18 17 - TGTGCCAGCTCACCTTCCGCCCTAGCACCAGCCACAGATACGCAGTATTTT CASSPSALAPATDTQYF
- TRBJ2-7 TRBV11-2 13 - TGTGCCAGCAGCTTAACGCGGGGATACGAGCAGTACTTC CASSLTRGYEQYF
- TRBJ1-5 TRBV7-2 15 - TGTGCCAGCAGCCTACTCGGGGAGGGAGGCCAGCCCCAGCATTTT CASSLLGEGGQPQHF
- TRBJ2-1 TRBV29-1 10 - TGCAGCGTCGGGACTAATGAGCAGTTCTTC CSVGTNEQFF
- TRBJ2-3 TRBV5-1 15 TRBD1 TGCGCCAGCAGCCCCGGACAGGGGGCGGAGGGTACGCAGTATTTT CASSPGQGAEGTQYF
- TRBJ1-6 TRBV5-1 14 - TGCGCCAGCAGCTTGGCAGGGGCAGGTTCACCCCTCCACTTT CASSLAGAGSPLHF
- TRBJ2-7 TRBV6-5 16 TRBD2 TGTGCCAGCAGTTACTCGATAGCGGGGGGGCCTTACGAGCAGTACTTC CASSYSIAGGPYEQYF
- TRBJ1-1 TRBV19 15 TRBD1 TGTGCCAGTAGTATAGCCGGGACAGCGAACACTGAAGCTTTCTTT CASSIAGTANTEAFF
- TRBJ1-2 TRBV28 17 TRBD1 TGTGCCAGCAGTTTATCCTACCGGGACAGGGGGCGGGATGGCTACACCTTC CASSLSYRDRGRDGYTF
- TRBJ1-5 TRBV10-2 16 - TGCGCCAGCAGTGAGTCCCAGGTGACAGTCAATCAGCCCCAGCATTTT CASSESQVTVNQPQHF
- TRBJ2-6 TRBV10-1 15 TRBD1 TGCGCCAGCAGCACAGGGGCGCAGGGGGCCAACGTCCTGACTTTC CASSTGAQGANVLTF
- TRBJ2-1 TRBV28 15 - TGTGCCAGCAAACCCCAACAGAAAAAAACCAATGAGCAGTTCTTC CASKPQQKKTNEQFF
- TRBJ2-1 TRBV2 15 TRBD2 TGTGCCAGCAAAGCCCTAGCGGGGGGATACAATGAGCAGTTCTTC CASKALAGGYNEQFF
once TRBJ1-1 TRBV7-9 15 TRBD1 TGTGCCAGCAGCCGGGGACAGGGGATTAACACTGAAGCTTTCTTT CASSRGQGINTEAFF
- TRBJ2-7 TRBV19 15 - TGTGCCAGTAGTATAGTCACAGCGGCCTCTTACGAGCAGTACTTC CASSIVTAASYEQYF
- TRBJ2-7 TRBV5-4 15 TRBD1 TGTGCCAGCAGCCCTATGGGACAGTACCCTTCCGAGCAGTACTTC CASSPMGQYPSEQYF
- TRBJ2-7 TRBV10-1 15 TRBD1 TGCGCCAGCAGCCACCTCCGGGACAGGGTACGGGAGCAGTACTTC CASSHLRDRVREQYF
- TRBJ1-1 TRBV10-3 14 - TGTGCCACCATCTATCATGTGGGGGGTACTGAAGCTTTCTTT CATIYHVGGTEAFF
- TRBJ2-1 TRBV18 19 TRBD1 TGTGCCAGCTCCCGTCCCGGGACAGGGTTCCGGAGCTCCTACAATGAGCAGTTCTTC CASSRPGTGFRSSYNEQFF
- TRBJ2-1 TRBV29-1 15 - TGCAGCTCCTCCCCTGACAGGAGCTCCTACAATGAGCAGTTCTTC CSSSPDRSSYNEQFF
many TRBJ1-5 TRBV10-3 15 TRBD1 TGTGCCATCAGTTCGGGACAGACTAGCAATCAGCCCCAGCATTTT CAISSGQTSNQPQHF